The rows below give T cell receptor beta chains drawn from one sample of a study of blood T cells in healthy people across ages. MiXCR was run by TCRdb on the 5' RACE reads, yielding one entry per CDR3 protein. The sample gives over a million distinct CDR3 sequences, approximately 39% of which show up once; under 5% is in the top ten. Sequencing was carried out using blood. These receptors all come from a young woman in good health. The CDR3 runs from the conserved cysteine through the conserved F or W. Fields, in order: V gene, CDR3 length, J gene, D gene, clone size, CDR3 protein, CDR3 DNA. A D gene is named only where the DNA matches it firmly. Clone sizes are given selectively: once, few, many, or a class where the clone is expanded.

v_call: TRBV28; cdr3_length: 12; j_call: TRBJ1-2; d_call: .; clone_size: .; cdr3_aa: CASSSETGGYTF; cdr3_nt: TGTGCCAGCAGTTCAGAGACAGGTGGCTACACCTTC
v_call: TRBV20-1; cdr3_length: 15; j_call: TRBJ1-2; d_call: .; clone_size: .; cdr3_aa: CSARAHGGFNYGYTF; cdr3_nt: TGCAGTGCTAGAGCCCACGGGGGTTTCAACTATGGCTACACCTTC
v_call: TRBV20-1; cdr3_length: 13; j_call: TRBJ2-1; d_call: .; clone_size: .; cdr3_aa: CSAREGGYDEQFF; cdr3_nt: TGCAGTGCTAGAGAAGGAGGGTACGATGAGCAGTTCTTC
v_call: TRBV10-3; cdr3_length: 12; j_call: TRBJ1-2; d_call: .; clone_size: .; cdr3_aa: CAISGDKHGYTF; cdr3_nt: TGTGCCATCAGTGGCGACAAGCATGGCTACACCTTC
v_call: TRBV29-1; cdr3_length: 15; j_call: TRBJ1-3; d_call: .; clone_size: .; cdr3_aa: CSVWGLQGSGNTIYF; cdr3_nt: TGCAGCGTGTGGGGGCTACAGGGTAGTGGAAACACCATATATTTT
v_call: TRBV7-2; cdr3_length: 16; j_call: TRBJ2-6; d_call: .; clone_size: .; cdr3_aa: CASSLERHPGANVLTF; cdr3_nt: TGTGCCAGCAGCTTAGAAAGACATCCCGGGGCCAACGTCCTGACTTTC
v_call: TRBV3-1; cdr3_length: 12; j_call: TRBJ1-2; d_call: .; clone_size: .; cdr3_aa: CASSQRGGGYTF; cdr3_nt: TGTGCCAGCAGCCAACGGGGCGGGGGCTACACCTTC
v_call: TRBV12-3/TRBV12-4; cdr3_length: 16; j_call: TRBJ2-1; d_call: TRBD2; clone_size: .; cdr3_aa: CASTPGKAGGWNGQFF; cdr3_nt: TGTGCCAGCACCCCCGGAAAAGCGGGAGGTTGGAATGGGCAGTTCTTC
v_call: TRBV6-1; cdr3_length: 14; j_call: TRBJ1-2; d_call: TRBD1; clone_size: few; cdr3_aa: CASSGQGRSDGYTF; cdr3_nt: TGTGCCAGCAGTGGACAGGGACGGTCGGATGGCTACACCTTC
v_call: TRBV7-9; cdr3_length: 16; j_call: TRBJ1-6; d_call: TRBD1; clone_size: .; cdr3_aa: CASTSTPTGKGSPLHF; cdr3_nt: TGTGCCAGCACCTCCACACCGACAGGGAAGGGTTCACCCCTCCACTTT
v_call: TRBV5-1; cdr3_length: 15; j_call: TRBJ2-7; d_call: .; clone_size: .; cdr3_aa: CASRRPGSQIYEQYF; cdr3_nt: TGCGCCAGCAGGCGACCGGGATCTCAAATTTACGAGCAGTACTTC
v_call: TRBV6-1; cdr3_length: 15; j_call: TRBJ1-5; d_call: TRBD1; clone_size: once; cdr3_aa: CARTLKGQGAQPQHF; cdr3_nt: TGTGCCAGAACCCTAAAGGGACAGGGGGCCCAGCCCCAGCATTTT
v_call: TRBV6-5; cdr3_length: 14; j_call: TRBJ1-1; d_call: .; clone_size: few; cdr3_aa: CASSYSGPPDYAFF; cdr3_nt: TGTGCCAGCAGTTACTCCGGACCGCCGGATTATGCTTTCTTT
v_call: TRBV12-3/TRBV12-4; cdr3_length: 14; j_call: TRBJ2-3; d_call: .; clone_size: few; cdr3_aa: CASSTGPKTDTQYF; cdr3_nt: TGTGCCAGCAGTACGGGACCCAAAACAGATACGCAGTATTTT
v_call: TRBV29-1; cdr3_length: 13; j_call: TRBJ2-7; d_call: .; clone_size: many; cdr3_aa: CSVGGRNSYEQYF; cdr3_nt: TGCAGCGTTGGGGGGCGGAACTCCTACGAGCAGTACTTC
v_call: TRBV4-1; cdr3_length: 19; j_call: TRBJ2-1; d_call: TRBD1; clone_size: few; cdr3_aa: CASSQASWELGTGGHEQFF; cdr3_nt: TGCGCCAGCAGCCAAGCTTCCTGGGAACTCGGGACAGGGGGCCATGAGCAGTTCTTC
v_call: TRBV7-2; cdr3_length: 15; j_call: TRBJ1-1; d_call: TRBD1; clone_size: .; cdr3_aa: CASSSTGGRFTEAFF; cdr3_nt: TGTGCCAGCAGCTCAACAGGGGGCAGGTTCACTGAAGCTTTCTTT
v_call: TRBV27; cdr3_length: 14; j_call: TRBJ1-1; d_call: TRBD1; clone_size: .; cdr3_aa: CASRGQGYDTEAFF; cdr3_nt: TGTGCCAGCAGGGGACAGGGTTACGACACTGAAGCTTTCTTT
v_call: TRBV7-2; cdr3_length: 14; j_call: TRBJ1-1; d_call: .; clone_size: .; cdr3_aa: CASSLTAGETEAFF; cdr3_nt: TGTGCCAGCAGCTTAACGGCGGGAGAAACTGAAGCTTTCTTT
v_call: TRBV9; cdr3_length: 15; j_call: TRBJ2-6; d_call: .; clone_size: few; cdr3_aa: CASSPGVAGANVLTF; cdr3_nt: TGTGCCAGCAGCCCCGGAGTTGCCGGGGCCAACGTCCTGACTTTC
v_call: TRBV29-1; cdr3_length: 14; j_call: TRBJ2-1; d_call: TRBD1; clone_size: .; cdr3_aa: CSVFNAGTDNEQFF; cdr3_nt: TGCAGCGTTTTCAACGCCGGGACAGACAATGAGCAGTTCTTC
v_call: TRBV5-1; cdr3_length: 17; j_call: TRBJ1-1; d_call: TRBD1; clone_size: few; cdr3_aa: CASSLGAPDRGSTEAFF; cdr3_nt: TGCGCCAGCAGCTTGGGGGCCCCCGACAGGGGAAGTACTGAAGCTTTCTTT
v_call: TRBV5-1; cdr3_length: 16; j_call: TRBJ2-3; d_call: TRBD1; clone_size: .; cdr3_aa: CASSLSGTGVTDTQYF; cdr3_nt: TGCGCCAGCAGCCTCTCCGGGACAGGGGTCACAGATACGCAGTATTTT
v_call: TRBV12-3/TRBV12-4; cdr3_length: 14; j_call: TRBJ2-2; d_call: TRBD1; clone_size: few; cdr3_aa: CASRRTGDTGELFF; cdr3_nt: TGTGCCAGCAGGCGGACAGGGGACACCGGGGAGCTGTTTTTT
v_call: TRBV10-3; cdr3_length: 13; j_call: TRBJ1-5; d_call: TRBD1; clone_size: .; cdr3_aa: CAIRGTGNQPQHF; cdr3_nt: TGTGCCATCCGGGGGACAGGGAACCAGCCCCAGCATTTT
v_call: TRBV9; cdr3_length: 19; j_call: TRBJ2-3; d_call: TRBD2; clone_size: few; cdr3_aa: CASSAPLPTSGRVIDTQYF; cdr3_nt: TGTGCCAGCAGCGCCCCACTGCCGACTAGCGGGAGGGTGATAGATACGCAGTATTTT
v_call: TRBV7-2; cdr3_length: 14; j_call: TRBJ1-2; d_call: .; clone_size: .; cdr3_aa: CASSLEALYYGYTF; cdr3_nt: TGTGCCAGCAGCTTAGAGGCTCTCTACTATGGCTACACCTTC
v_call: TRBV12-3/TRBV12-4; cdr3_length: 15; j_call: TRBJ2-5; d_call: .; clone_size: few; cdr3_aa: CASSSHLAEQETQYF; cdr3_nt: TGTGCCAGCAGTTCCCATTTAGCGGAGCAAGAGACCCAGTACTTC
v_call: TRBV20-1; cdr3_length: 12; j_call: TRBJ1-1; d_call: .; clone_size: once; cdr3_aa: CSAKTVNTEAFF; cdr3_nt: TGCAGTGCTAAGACGGTGAACACTGAAGCTTTCTTT
v_call: TRBV29-1; cdr3_length: 15; j_call: TRBJ2-3; d_call: .; clone_size: .; cdr3_aa: CSVVWYGIRTDTQYF; cdr3_nt: TGCAGCGTTGTCTGGTATGGGATCCGCACAGATACGCAGTATTTT
v_call: TRBV27; cdr3_length: 15; j_call: TRBJ2-3; d_call: TRBD2; clone_size: .; cdr3_aa: CAGSPSGGSTDTQYF; cdr3_nt: TGTGCCGGCAGTCCTAGCGGAGGGAGCACAGATACGCAGTATTTT
v_call: TRBV20-1; cdr3_length: 14; j_call: TRBJ2-1; d_call: .; clone_size: .; cdr3_aa: CSAAKRQPYNEQFF; cdr3_nt: TGCAGTGCAGCCAAGCGACAGCCCTACAATGAGCAGTTCTTC
v_call: TRBV4-3; cdr3_length: 16; j_call: TRBJ2-2; d_call: .; clone_size: .; cdr3_aa: CAGSQESLVNTGELFF; cdr3_nt: TGCGCCGGCAGCCAAGAATCGCTAGTGAACACCGGGGAGCTGTTTTTT
v_call: TRBV13; cdr3_length: 14; j_call: TRBJ2-1; d_call: .; clone_size: .; cdr3_aa: CASSPHLPTGGQFF; cdr3_nt: TGTGCCAGCAGCCCGCACCTACCGACAGGTGGCCAGTTCTTC
v_call: TRBV4-1; cdr3_length: 16; j_call: TRBJ1-3; d_call: .; clone_size: .; cdr3_aa: CASSQEGLGAGNTIYF; cdr3_nt: TGCGCCAGCAGCCAAGAAGGTTTGGGCGCTGGAAACACCATATATTTT
v_call: TRBV6-2/TRBV6-3; cdr3_length: 12; j_call: TRBJ2-5; d_call: .; clone_size: .; cdr3_aa: CATGELGWTQYF; cdr3_nt: TGTGCCACCGGGGAGCTGGGATGGACCCAGTACTTC
v_call: TRBV7-9; cdr3_length: 13; j_call: TRBJ2-7; d_call: .; clone_size: .; cdr3_aa: CASNQGNFYEQYF; cdr3_nt: TGTGCCAGCAACCAGGGAAACTTCTACGAGCAGTACTTC
v_call: TRBV29-1; cdr3_length: 11; j_call: TRBJ1-4; d_call: .; clone_size: few; cdr3_aa: CSVEDRHKLFF; cdr3_nt: TGCAGCGTTGAAGATAGGCACAAACTGTTTTTT
v_call: TRBV20-1; cdr3_length: 16; j_call: TRBJ1-6; d_call: .; clone_size: few; cdr3_aa: CSARSGGVSYNSPLHF; cdr3_nt: TGCAGTGCTAGATCGGGGGGGGTTTCCTATAATTCACCCCTCCACTTT
v_call: TRBV5-1; cdr3_length: 17; j_call: TRBJ2-5; d_call: TRBD2; clone_size: .; cdr3_aa: CASSKTTSGSWVNEQYF; cdr3_nt: TGCGCCAGCAGCAAGACAACTAGCGGGAGTTGGGTCAATGAGCAGTACTTC
v_call: TRBV27; cdr3_length: 14; j_call: TRBJ2-7; d_call: TRBD1; clone_size: few; cdr3_aa: CASSVRTGGDEQYF; cdr3_nt: TGTGCCAGCAGTGTCCGGACAGGGGGCGACGAGCAGTACTTC